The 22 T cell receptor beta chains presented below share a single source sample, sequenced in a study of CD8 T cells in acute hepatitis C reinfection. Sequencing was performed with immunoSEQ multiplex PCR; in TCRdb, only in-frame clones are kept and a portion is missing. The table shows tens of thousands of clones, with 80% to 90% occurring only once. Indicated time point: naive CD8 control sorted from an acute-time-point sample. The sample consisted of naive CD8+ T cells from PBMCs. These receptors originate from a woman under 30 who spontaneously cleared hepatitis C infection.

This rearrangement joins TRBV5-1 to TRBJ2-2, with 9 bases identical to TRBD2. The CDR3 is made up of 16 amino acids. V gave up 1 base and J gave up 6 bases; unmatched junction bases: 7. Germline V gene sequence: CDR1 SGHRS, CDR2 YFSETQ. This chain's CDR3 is CASSLLPSGAPGELFF. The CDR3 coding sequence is TGCGCCAGCAGCTTGCTGCCTAGCGGGGCCCCCGGGGAGCTGTTTTTT.

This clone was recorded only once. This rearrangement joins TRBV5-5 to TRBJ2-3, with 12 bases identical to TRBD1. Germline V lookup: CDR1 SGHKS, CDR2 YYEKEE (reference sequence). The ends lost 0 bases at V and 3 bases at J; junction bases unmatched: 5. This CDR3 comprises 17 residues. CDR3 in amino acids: CASSLVGTGGLTDTQYF. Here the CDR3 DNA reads TGTGCCAGCAGCTTGGTTGGGACAGGGGGCTTGACAGATACGCAGTATTTT.

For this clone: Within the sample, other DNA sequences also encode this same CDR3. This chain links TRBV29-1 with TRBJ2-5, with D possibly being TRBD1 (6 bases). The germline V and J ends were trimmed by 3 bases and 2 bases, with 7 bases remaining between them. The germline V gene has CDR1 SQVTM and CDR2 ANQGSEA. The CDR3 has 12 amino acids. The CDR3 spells CSVDRGQETQYF. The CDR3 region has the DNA TGCAGCGTTGACAGGGGACAAGAGACCCAGTACTTC.

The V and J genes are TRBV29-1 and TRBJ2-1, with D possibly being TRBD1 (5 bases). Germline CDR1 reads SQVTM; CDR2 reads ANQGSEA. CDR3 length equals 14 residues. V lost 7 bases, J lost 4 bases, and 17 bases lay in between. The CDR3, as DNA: TGCAGCGGCACCCCCCTTACAGGATACAATGAGCAGTTCTTC. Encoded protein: CSGTPLTGYNEQFF.

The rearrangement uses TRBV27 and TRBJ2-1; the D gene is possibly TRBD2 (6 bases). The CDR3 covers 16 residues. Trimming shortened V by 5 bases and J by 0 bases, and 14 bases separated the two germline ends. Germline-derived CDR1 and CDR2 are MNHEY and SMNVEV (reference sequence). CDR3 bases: TGTGCCAGCAGTCCCCGGGACGGGAGCTCCTACAATGAGCAGTTCTTC. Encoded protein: CASSPRDGSSYNEQFF.

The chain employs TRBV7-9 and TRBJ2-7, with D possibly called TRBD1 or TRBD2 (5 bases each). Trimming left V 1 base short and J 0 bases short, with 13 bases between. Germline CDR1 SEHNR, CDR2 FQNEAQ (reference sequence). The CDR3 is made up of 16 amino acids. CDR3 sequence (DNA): TGTGCCAGCAGCTTAGGTCCGGGACCAAGCTCCTACGAGCAGTACTTC. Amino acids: CASSLGPGPSSYEQYF.

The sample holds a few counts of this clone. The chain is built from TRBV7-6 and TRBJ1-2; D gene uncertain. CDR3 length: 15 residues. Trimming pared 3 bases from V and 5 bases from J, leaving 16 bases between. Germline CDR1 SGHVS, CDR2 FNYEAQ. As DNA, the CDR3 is TGTGCCAGCAGCTTGATCGGGAACAGCCGGTATGGCTACACCTTC. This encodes CASSLIGNSRYGYTF.

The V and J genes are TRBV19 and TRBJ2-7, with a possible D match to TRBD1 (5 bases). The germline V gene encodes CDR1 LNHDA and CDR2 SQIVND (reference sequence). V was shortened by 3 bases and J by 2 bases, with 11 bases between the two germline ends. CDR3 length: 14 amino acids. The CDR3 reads CASSIVTDAYEQYF. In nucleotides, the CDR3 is TGTGCCAGTAGTATTGTGACAGATGCCTACGAGCAGTACTTC.

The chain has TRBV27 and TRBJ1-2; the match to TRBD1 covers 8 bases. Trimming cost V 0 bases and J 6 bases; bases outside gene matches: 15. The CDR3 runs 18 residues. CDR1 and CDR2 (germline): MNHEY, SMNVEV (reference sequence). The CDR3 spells CASSLSTGTGTALDGYTF. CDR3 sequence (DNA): TGTGCCAGCAGTTTATCCACCGGGACAGGAACTGCGCTCGATGGCTACACCTTC.

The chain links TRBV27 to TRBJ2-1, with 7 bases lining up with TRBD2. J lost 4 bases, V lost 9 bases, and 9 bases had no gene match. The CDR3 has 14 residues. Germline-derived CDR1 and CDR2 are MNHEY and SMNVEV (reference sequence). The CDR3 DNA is TGTGCCAGTTGGGTGGGAGGGGCTTACAATGAGCAGTTCTTC. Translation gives CASWVGGAYNEQFF.

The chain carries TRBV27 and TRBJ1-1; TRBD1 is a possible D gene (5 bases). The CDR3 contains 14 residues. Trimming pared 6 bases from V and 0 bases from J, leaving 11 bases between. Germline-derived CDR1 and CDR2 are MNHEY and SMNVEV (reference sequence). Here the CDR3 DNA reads TGTGCCAGCAGGCAGGGTGATGTGAACACTGAAGCTTTCTTT. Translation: CASRQGDVNTEAFF.

The CDR3 protein is CASSGRGRGLMETQYF. The CDR3 coding sequence is TGTGCCAGCAGCGGAAGGGGCAGGGGGCTGATGGAGACCCAGTACTTC. The gene calls are TRBV9 and TRBJ2-5; TRBD1 matches at 8 bases. Germline loops: CDR1 SGDLS, CDR2 YYNGEE. This CDR3 is built from 16 residues. After removal of 3 bases from V and 5 bases from J, the junction contained 12 bases not matched to a gene.

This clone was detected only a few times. The CDR3 DNA reads TGTGCCAGTACAACGGGAACCGGGGACCAGCCCCAGCATTTT. As protein: CASTTGTGDQPQHF. This chain uses TRBV19 with TRBJ1-5, with a tentative D call TRBD1 (5 bases). Trimming took off 7 bases at V and 7 bases at J, with 17 bases between the two ends. The CDR3 is 14 amino acids. From germline, CDR1 is LNHDA and CDR2 SQIVND (reference sequence).

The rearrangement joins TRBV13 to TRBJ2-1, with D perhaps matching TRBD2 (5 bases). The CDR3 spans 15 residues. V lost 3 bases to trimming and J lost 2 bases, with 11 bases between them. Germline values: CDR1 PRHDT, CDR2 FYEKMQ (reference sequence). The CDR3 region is CASSFLDGAYNEQFF. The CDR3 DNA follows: TGTGCCAGCAGCTTCTTAGACGGGGCCTACAATGAGCAGTTCTTC. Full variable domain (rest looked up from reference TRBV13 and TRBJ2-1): AAGVIQSPRHLIKEKRETATLKCYPIPRHDTVYWYQQGPGQDPQFLISFYEKMQSDKGSIPDRFSAQQFSDYHSELNMSSLELGDSALYFCASSFLDGAYNEQFFGPGTRLTVL.

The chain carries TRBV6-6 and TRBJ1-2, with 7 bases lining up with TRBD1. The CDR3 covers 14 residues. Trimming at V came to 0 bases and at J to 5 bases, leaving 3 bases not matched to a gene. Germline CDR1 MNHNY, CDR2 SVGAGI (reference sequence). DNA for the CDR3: TGTGCCAGCAGTTACTCAGGGGGCGGGTATGGCTACACCTTC. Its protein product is CASSYSGGGYGYTF.

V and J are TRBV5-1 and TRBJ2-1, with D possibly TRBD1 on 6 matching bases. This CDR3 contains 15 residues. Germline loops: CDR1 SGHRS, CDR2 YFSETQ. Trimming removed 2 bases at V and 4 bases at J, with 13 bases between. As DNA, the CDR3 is TGCGCCAGCAGCTTAACAGGGTCGGGGTACAATGAGCAGTTCTTC. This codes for CASSLTGSGYNEQFF.

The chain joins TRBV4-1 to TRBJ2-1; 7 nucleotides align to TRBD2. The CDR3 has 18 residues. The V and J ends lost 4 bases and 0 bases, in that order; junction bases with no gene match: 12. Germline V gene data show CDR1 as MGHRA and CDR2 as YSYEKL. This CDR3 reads CASSLRTRRDASYNEQFF. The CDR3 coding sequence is TGCGCCAGCAGCCTACGGACTAGGCGGGACGCCTCCTACAATGAGCAGTTCTTC.

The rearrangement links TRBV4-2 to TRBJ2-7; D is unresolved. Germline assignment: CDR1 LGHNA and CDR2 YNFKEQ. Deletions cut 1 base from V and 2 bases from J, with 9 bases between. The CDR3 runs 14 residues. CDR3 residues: CASSQVGDPYEQYF. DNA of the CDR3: TGTGCCAGCAGCCAAGTAGGAGACCCCTACGAGCAGTACTTC.

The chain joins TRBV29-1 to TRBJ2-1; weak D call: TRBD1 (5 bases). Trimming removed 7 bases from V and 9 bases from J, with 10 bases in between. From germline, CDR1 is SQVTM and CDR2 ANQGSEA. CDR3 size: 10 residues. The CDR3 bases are TGCAGCGGCGTAACAGGTGAGCAGTTCTTC. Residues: CSGVTGEQFF.

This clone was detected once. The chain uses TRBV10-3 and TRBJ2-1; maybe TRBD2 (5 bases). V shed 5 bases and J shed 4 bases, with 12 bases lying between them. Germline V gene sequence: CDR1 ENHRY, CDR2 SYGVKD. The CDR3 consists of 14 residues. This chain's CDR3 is CAISPGEGYNEQFF. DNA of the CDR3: TGTGCCATCAGTCCCGGGGAAGGGTACAATGAGCAGTTCTTC.

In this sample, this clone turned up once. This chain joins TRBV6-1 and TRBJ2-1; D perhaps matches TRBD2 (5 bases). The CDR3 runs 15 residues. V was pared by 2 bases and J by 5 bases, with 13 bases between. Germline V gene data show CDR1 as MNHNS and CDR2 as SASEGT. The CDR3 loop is CASSERSPGDNEQFF. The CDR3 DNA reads TGTGCCAGCAGTGAAAGGAGCCCCGGGGACAATGAGCAGTTCTTC.

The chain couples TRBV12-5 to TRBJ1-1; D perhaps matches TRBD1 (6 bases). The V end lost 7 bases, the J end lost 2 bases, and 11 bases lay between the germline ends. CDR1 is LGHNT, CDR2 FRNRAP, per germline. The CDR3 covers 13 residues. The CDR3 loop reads CASDQQGNTEAFF. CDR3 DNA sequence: TGTGCTAGTGATCAACAGGGTAACACTGAAGCTTTCTTT.